This T cell receptor (beta chain) was retrieved from a study of tumor T cells in aggressive B-cell lymphoma. In this sample, this clone turned up once. This CDR3 has 11 amino acids. V dropped 9 bases and J dropped 8 bases, with 13 bases sitting between them. CDR1 is SEHNR and CDR2 is FQNEAQ in the germline V gene (reference sequence). Sequencing was performed with immunoSEQ multiplex PCR; in TCRdb, only in-frame clones are kept and a portion is missing. The table lists approximately 10,000 clones, roughly 81% of them singletons. This sequence was found in an adult with diffuse large B cell lymphoma. Sequenced: tumor tissue. The chain employs TRBV7-9 and TRBJ1-1; the D is unclear. CDR3 sequence: CASLFSGEAFF. Written as DNA, the CDR3 is TGTGCCAGTCTTTTTTCCGGGGAAGCTTTCTTT.